There are many counts of the clone carrying this T cell receptor (beta chain). Its antigen remains unknown. The sample belongs to a study of naive and memory T cell subsets. Four PCR rounds used nested alpha and beta constant region primers plus the SP2 primer. MiXCR, applied by TCRdb to the 5' RACE reads, yields one record per CDR3 protein. The table lists 45,000 to 55,000 distinct CDR3 sequences, around 4.7% of them singletons, with roughly 0.8% in the top ten. This CDR3 is built from 14 residues. With 6 bases removed from V and 10 bases from J, the gap between germline ends came to 21 bases. Germline lookup yields CDR1 MNHNY and CDR2 SVGAGI (reference sequence). An oligonucleotide containing a UMI was ligated to the 3' end of TCR cDNA. Adult healthy volunteers gave 2.5 ml peripheral blood for whole-blood RNA. Reverse transcription used DNase-treated unsorted total RNA, aiming for roughly 1 to 1000 ng.

Regarding the study as a whole: TCR transcript changes with activation or differentiation may affect this RNA method.

The sequence came from a female donor in good health. The rearrangement joins TRBV6-6 to TRBJ1-1; D is undetermined. The CDR3 DNA reads as TGTGCCAGCAGCCGCCCGAAGTTTGACCGGGGAGCTTTCTTT. Its translation is CASSRPKFDRGAFF.